The 27 T cell receptor beta chains in this list originate from one sample, sequenced in a study of Tregs in tolerant kidney transplant recipients. Measured with immunoSEQ multiplex PCR; TCRdb has only the in-frame clones, and not every one. The data show roughly 80,000 clones, with roughly 98% seen just once and about 0.5% held by the top ten. The sample was CD4+ T cells from blood, taken before the transplant. The receptor set was obtained from a human donor who received a combined kidney and bone marrow transplant.

V usage is TRBV27 and J usage is TRBJ1-2; possibly TRBD1 for D (5 bases). Per the germline V gene, CDR1 is MNHEY and CDR2 is SMNVEV (reference sequence). This CDR3 spans 14 amino acids. The germline V and J ends were trimmed by 3 bases and 4 bases, with 12 bases remaining between them. CDR3 in DNA: TGTGCCAGCAGTTTTGTGGGGGGAACCTATGGCTACACCTTC. Protein: CASSFVGGTYGYTF.

The rearrangement links TRBV9 to TRBJ2-3; the match to TRBD2 covers 11 bases. CDR1 is SGDLS and CDR2 is YYNGEE in the germline V gene. With 5 bases clipped from V and 7 bases from J, the junction kept 9 bases outside the gene matches. The CDR3 totals 15 residues. The CDR3 spells CASSDSSGGKYTQYF. DNA for the CDR3: TGTGCCAGCAGTGACTCTAGCGGGGGGAAATATACGCAGTATTTT. Using reference TRBV9 and TRBJ2-3 for the parts outside the CDR3, the full variable domain is DSGVTQTPKHLITATGQRVTLRCSPRSGDLSVYWYQQSLDQGLQFLIQYYNGEERAKGNILERFSAQQFPDLHSELNLSSLELGDSALYFCASSDSSGGKYTQYFGPGTRLTVL.

The chain carries TRBV21-1 and TRBJ2-1; TRBD2 is taken as the D call from the table, unchecked against the DNA. TRBV21-1 is reported as a pseudogene. This CDR3 region has 16 residues. The CDR3 DNA reads as TGTGCCAGCAGCAAAAGGTCGCTAGCGGGAAACCATGAGCAGTTCTTC. Its protein is CASSKRSLAGNHEQFF.

The chain joins TRBV7-2 to TRBJ1-4; D perhaps matches TRBD1 (5 bases). V dropped 5 bases and J dropped 4 bases, with 11 bases sitting between them. This CDR3 contains 14 residues. Per the germline V gene, CDR1 is SGHTA and CDR2 is FQGNSA. The CDR3 is CASSVDRDNEKLFF. For the CDR3, the DNA is TGTGCCAGCAGCGTAGACAGAGATAATGAAAAACTGTTTTTT.

The gene calls are TRBV25-1 and TRBJ1-1; 9 bases fit TRBD1. Trimming cost V 4 bases and J 11 bases; bases outside gene matches: 5. CDR1 and CDR2 from the germline V gene are MGHDK and SYGVNS. The CDR3 is 12 amino acids. CDR3 in amino acids: CASSAHRGPAFF. The CDR3, as DNA: TGTGCCAGCAGTGCCCACAGGGGGCCGGCTTTCTTT.

The J gene is TRBJ2-5, the V gene TRBV5-1, with D possibly being TRBD1 (6 bases). In germline, CDR1 is SGHRS, CDR2 YFSETQ. Trimming stripped 1 base from V and 4 bases from J, with 14 bases between. The CDR3 is made up of 15 amino acids. The CDR3 here is CASSLTGFTRETQYF. CDR3 DNA: TGCGCCAGCAGCTTGACAGGGTTTACGAGAGAGACCCAGTACTTC.

The V gene is TRBV10-3, the J gene TRBJ1-1; 9 bases fit TRBD1. The CDR3 is made up of 14 amino acids. Germline loops: CDR1 ENHRY, CDR2 SYGVKD. The V segment lost 6 bases and the J segment 2 bases; nucleotides outside the gene matches: 4. The CDR3 loop reads CAIRLTGGNTEAFF. In nucleotides, the CDR3 is TGTGCCATCAGGTTAACAGGGGGCAACACTGAAGCTTTCTTT.

In the case of this clone: The sample has other DNA sequences that encode this CDR3 too. The chain couples TRBV6-1 to TRBJ2-5, with 13 bases matching TRBD2. Germline V lookup: CDR1 MNHNS, CDR2 SASEGT. CDR3 size: 16 residues. J lost 1 base, V lost 1 base, and 0 bases had no gene match. The DNA of the CDR3 is TGTGCCAGCAGTGAAGGACTAGCGGGAGGCCAAGAGACCCAGTACTTC. This encodes CASSEGLAGGQETQYF.

The chain joins TRBV2 to TRBJ1-4; a possible D gene is TRBD1 (5 bases). The CDR3 consists of 14 residues. Trimming shortened V by 5 bases and J by 7 bases, and 14 bases separated the two germline ends. In germline, CDR1 is SNHLY, CDR2 FYNNEI. The DNA of the CDR3 is TGTGCCAGCAGTTCCAGGGCCCGCGGTGAAAAACTGTTTTTT. Translating it yields CASSSRARGEKLFF.

CDR3 sequence (DNA): TGCGCCAGCAGCCTAAACGACAGGGAAACTGAAGCTTTCTTT. This gives the protein CASSLNDRETEAFF. The rearrangement joins TRBV5-1 to TRBJ1-1, with TRBD1 matching over 7 bases. After removal of 4 bases from V and 5 bases from J, the junction contained 8 bases not matched to a gene. CDR1 is SGHRS, CDR2 YFSETQ, per germline. This CDR3 spans 14 amino acids.

V is TRBV6-6 and J is TRBJ2-1, with D possibly being TRBD2 (6 bases). Germline CDR1 is MNHNY and CDR2 is SVGAGI (reference sequence). Trimming removed 6 bases from V and 1 base from J, with 16 bases in between. The CDR3 spans 16 residues. This CDR3 reads CASSAGWGKSYNEQFF. CDR3 DNA sequence: TGTGCCAGCAGCGCGGGGTGGGGGAAATCCTACAATGAGCAGTTCTTC.

This chain links TRBV7-6 with TRBJ2-1; the D gene is possibly TRBD2 (5 bases). Germline lookup yields CDR1 SGHVS and CDR2 FNYEAQ. Trimming cost V 4 bases and J 2 bases, with 12 bases left between them. CDR3 length: 15 amino acids. DNA of the CDR3: TGTGCCAGCAGCTCGAGCGGTGGCACCTACAATGAGCAGTTCTTC. This sequence encodes CASSSSGGTYNEQFF.

The chain combines TRBV4-3 with TRBJ1-2; D remains ambiguous. The CDR3 runs 15 residues. The germline CDR1 and CDR2 sequences are LGHNA and YSLEER. The V gene lost 5 bases and the J gene lost 2 bases, with 15 bases spanning the gap. This CDR3 reads CASSETPRVNYGYTF. DNA of the CDR3: TGCGCCAGCAGCGAAACCCCTCGGGTCAACTATGGCTACACCTTC.

V and J are TRBV19 and TRBJ2-2; TRBD1 aligns across 8 bases. The CDR3 length is 16 residues. Germline V gives CDR1 LNHDA, CDR2 SQIVND (reference sequence). V lost 6 bases, J lost 5 bases, and 11 bases stayed unmatched. CDR3: CASRPGGLRQTGELFF. CDR3 nucleotide sequence: TGTGCCAGTAGACCAGGGGGCCTAAGACAAACCGGGGAGCTGTTTTTT.

The J gene is TRBJ1-1, the V gene TRBV30, with 8 bases that match TRBD1. V lost 1 base and J lost 5; bases outside the gene matches: 15. The germline V gene encodes CDR1 GTSNPN and CDR2 SVGIG (reference sequence). This CDR3 comprises 17 residues. Written as DNA, the CDR3 is TGTGCCTGGAGTGACCCACCCTCGGACAGGGTTGATACTGAAGCTTTCTTT. As protein: CAWSDPPSDRVDTEAFF. The whole variable domain, remainder taken from reference TRBV30 and TRBJ1-1, is SQTIHQWPATLVQPVGSPLSLECTVEGTSNPNLYWYRQAAGRGLQLLFYSVGIGQISSEVPQNLSASRPQDRQFILSSKKLLLSDSGFYLCAWSDPPSDRVDTEAFFGQGTRLTVV.

This chain uses TRBV28 with TRBJ1-3, with 9 nucleotides matching TRBD1. Germline values: CDR1 MDHEN, CDR2 SYDVKM. V lost 6 bases and J lost 0; bases outside the gene matches: 6. This CDR3 is built from 16 residues. The CDR3 loop is CASRPPGQGSGNTIYF. For the CDR3, the DNA is TGTGCCAGCAGGCCACCGGGACAGGGCTCTGGAAACACCATATATTTT. The full variable domain, completed using reference TRBV28 and TRBJ1-3, is DVKVTQSSRYLVKRTGEKVFLECVQDMDHENMFWYRQDPGLGLRLIYFSYDVKMKEKGDIPEGYSVSREKKERFSLILESASTNQTSMYLCASRPPGQGSGNTIYFGEGSWLTVV.

This clone was seen just once. This sequence joins TRBV9 and TRBJ2-3; TRBD2 might be the D (6 bases). Germline V gene data show CDR1 as SGDLS and CDR2 as YYNGEE. V was shortened by 6 bases and J by 0 bases, with 14 bases between the two germline ends. The CDR3 is 15 residues long. The CDR3 spells CASTPGLGSTDTQYF. The DNA of the CDR3 is TGTGCCAGCACCCCGGGACTTGGAAGCACAGATACGCAGTATTTT.

The chain recombines TRBV7-9 with TRBJ2-7; a weak D match, TRBD2 (5 bases). CDR3 length: 14 residues. Germline V gene sequence: CDR1 SEHNR, CDR2 FQNEAQ (reference sequence). Trimming left V 1 base short and J 4 bases short, with 11 bases between. CDR3: CASSLGGRGYEQYF. The CDR3 DNA is TGTGCCAGCAGCTTAGGGGGTCGGGGTTACGAGCAGTACTTC. Supplemented by reference TRBV7-9 and TRBJ2-7, the full variable domain reads DTGVSQNPRHKITKRGQNVTFRCDPISEHNRLYWYRQTLGQGPEFLTYFQNEAQLEKSRLLSDRFSAERPKGSFSTLEIQRTEQGDSAMYLCASSLGGRGYEQYFGPGTRLTVT.

The rearrangement links TRBV5-1 to TRBJ1-2; 7 positions match TRBD1. CDR3 length equals 13 residues. CDR1 and CDR2 (germline): SGHRS, YFSETQ. V was pared by 4 bases and J by 5 bases, with 5 bases of the junction left unmatched. The CDR3 DNA is TGCGCCAGCAGCCAAAGACAGGGATATGGCTACACCTTC. Translated, it gives CASSQRQGYGYTF.

Only one count was recorded for this clone. This chain connects TRBV5-5 to TRBJ2-3; tentative D call: TRBD2 (5 bases). Trimming removed 0 bases from V and 2 bases from J, with 16 bases in between. The CDR3 totals 17 residues. Germline CDR1 and CDR2: SGHKS and YYEKEE (reference sequence). CDR3 sequence: CASSLGSWGEDTDTQYF. DNA for the CDR3: TGTGCCAGCAGCTTGGGGAGCTGGGGAGAGGACACAGATACGCAGTATTTT.

The chain carries TRBV27 and TRBJ1-3; 10 bases align to TRBD1. CDR3 length equals 16 residues. The germline gives CDR1 MNHEY, CDR2 SMNVEV (reference sequence). The ends lost 6 bases at V and 4 bases at J; junction bases unmatched: 9. CDR3 sequence: CASRLDRGKMGNTIYF. The CDR3, as DNA: TGTGCCAGCAGGTTGGACAGGGGGAAAATGGGAAACACCATATATTTT.

The chain links TRBV18 to TRBJ1-2; the D is unclear. Trimming removed 2 bases from V and 4 bases from J, with 11 bases in between. CDR3 length equals 14 residues. Per germline, CDR1 KGHSH and CDR2 LQKENI. For the CDR3, the DNA is TGTGCCAGCTCACCATCCGGGTTTGGCTATGGCTACACCTTC. This codes for CASSPSGFGYGYTF. Drawing the rest from reference TRBV18 and TRBJ1-2, the complete variable domain is NAGVMQNPRHLVRRRGQEARLRCSPMKGHSHVYWYRQLPEEGLKFMVYLQKENIIDESGMPKERFSAEFPKEGPSILRIQQVVRGDSAAYFCASSPSGFGYGYTFGSGTRLTVV.

This sequence joins TRBV11-1 and TRBJ2-5, with D perhaps TRBD2 (6 bases). This CDR3 contains 14 residues. The germline V gene encodes CDR1 SGHAT and CDR2 FQDESV (reference sequence). Trimming removed 5 bases from V and 5 bases from J, with 15 bases in between. The chain's CDR3 is CASSLLGGRETQYF. CDR3 DNA sequence: TGTGCCAGCAGCCTCCTGGGGGGAAGGGAGACCCAGTACTTC. Filled out from reference TRBV11-1 and TRBJ2-5, the complete variable domain reads EAEVAQSPRYKITEKSQAVAFWCDPISGHATLYWYRQILGQGPELLVQFQDESVVDDSQLPKDRFSAERLKGVDSTLKIQPAELGDSAMYLCASSLLGGRETQYFGPGTRLLVL.

The chain is built from TRBV19 and TRBJ2-1; 9 bases match TRBD1. This CDR3 is 16 amino acids long. J gave up 8 bases and V 4 bases, and 12 bases lay outside the gene matches. Looked up from germline, CDR1 is LNHDA and CDR2 is SQIVND (reference sequence). The CDR3 protein is CASSNGQGRGGYEQFF. Written as DNA, the CDR3 is TGTGCCAGTAGTAACGGACAGGGGAGGGGTGGATATGAGCAGTTCTTC.

The V call is TRBV30, the J call TRBJ1-1; a weak D match, TRBD1 (6 bases). Germline CDR1 is GTSNPN and CDR2 is SVGIG (reference sequence). The CDR3 sequence is 13 residues long. V was cut by 1 base and J by 1 base, with 7 bases left in between. The DNA of the CDR3 is TGTGCCTGGAGTGCGGACAGGAACACTGAAGCTTTCTTT. As protein: CAWSADRNTEAFF.

The gene calls are TRBV19 and TRBJ2-7; 9 bases fit TRBD1. CDR3 length equals 15 residues. Germline-derived CDR1 and CDR2 are LNHDA and SQIVND (reference sequence). V shed 5 bases and J 9 bases; nucleotides not matched to a gene: 14. The DNA of the CDR3 is TGTGCCAGTAGTCTCCGGGACAGGGACATTTTATGGCAGTACTTC. This translates into CASSLRDRDILWQYF.

This chain links TRBV7-2 with TRBJ2-3; a weak D match, TRBD2 (5 bases). The length of the CDR3 is 14 residues. The V gene's germline CDR1 is SGHTA and CDR2 FQGNSA. The ends were cut back, 3 bases at V and 2 bases at J, with 9 bases in the middle. Here the CDR3 reads CASSFTDSTDTQYF. In DNA form, the CDR3 reads TGTGCCAGCAGCTTTACGGACTCCACAGATACGCAGTATTTT.